One sample yielded the 23 T cell receptor beta chains listed below, sequenced in a study of blood T cell repertoires in COVID-19. TCRdb keeps only in-frame clones here, not all; method: immunoSEQ multiplex PCR. The sample contains 150,000 to 200,000 clones, roughly nine tenths of which appear only once. The sample comprised peripheral blood. These receptors came from a man aged 18 to 35 who had recovered from COVID-19.

The V and J genes are TRBV6-2 or TRBV6-3 and TRBJ1-5; 8 bases are a match to TRBD1. The V gene's germline CDR1 is MNHEY and CDR2 SVGEGT. V shed 2 bases, J shed 1 base, and the junction held 4 bases outside the gene matches. This CDR3 contains 16 residues. The CDR3 sequence is CASSYPRQGSNQPQHF. CDR3 coding DNA: TGTGCCAGCAGTTACCCCCGACAGGGGAGCAATCAGCCCCAGCATTTT.

The chain uses TRBV9 and TRBJ2-1, with TRBD2 identical over 7 bases. Losses at the gene ends were 3 bases for V and 2 bases for J; bases not matched to a gene: 2. The CDR3 is 14 amino acids. In germline, CDR1 is SGDLS, CDR2 YYNGEE. The CDR3, as DNA: TGTGCCAGCAGCGGGGGGACTACCTACAATGAGCAGTTCTTC. This sequence encodes CASSGGTTYNEQFF.

This chain uses TRBV5-1 with TRBJ1-1, with 11 bases that match TRBD1. In germline, CDR1 is SGHRS, CDR2 YFSETQ. The CDR3 sequence is 15 residues long. V lost 0 bases to trimming and J lost 5 bases; unmatched junction nucleotides: 3. The CDR3 spells CASSLGTGGRTEAFF. The CDR3 bases are TGCGCCAGCAGCTTGGGGACAGGGGGCAGGACTGAAGCTTTCTTT.

The chain combines TRBV7-8 with TRBJ1-2; D is uncertain. V lost 6 bases and J 2 bases, leaving 13 bases between the germline ends. Germline values: CDR1 SGHVS, CDR2 FQNEAQ. The CDR3 covers 14 residues. The CDR3 protein is CASRPNTANYGYTF. The CDR3 DNA follows: TGTGCCAGCAGGCCTAATACAGCCAACTATGGCTACACCTTC. The full variable domain, completed using reference TRBV7-8 and TRBJ1-2, is GAGVSQSPRYKVAKRGQDVALRCDPISGHVSLFWYQQALGQGPEFLTYFQNEAQLDKSGLPSDRFFAERPEGSVSTLKIQRTQQEDSAVYLCASRPNTANYGYTFGSGTRLTVV.

The chain employs TRBV4-1 and TRBJ1-2; D is undetermined. Germline V lookup: CDR1 MGHRA, CDR2 YSYEKL. V lost 5 bases and J 7 bases, leaving 14 bases between the germline ends. There are 13 residues in the CDR3. The chain's CDR3 is CASSLQVGSGYTF. In DNA, the CDR3 is TGCGCCAGCAGCTTGCAGGTTGGATCTGGCTACACCTTC.

The chain uses TRBV5-8 and TRBJ2-1, with a possible D match to TRBD1 (6 bases). V lost 4 bases and J 9 bases, leaving 8 bases between the germline ends. The CDR3 covers 11 residues. Germline CDR1 is SGHTS and CDR2 is YDEGEE. The CDR3 DNA sequence: TGTGCCAGCAGCCTACAGGGTGAGCAGTTCTTC. Translation: CASSLQGEQFF.

As regards this clone: The same CDR3 can be traced to other DNA sequences in this sample. The CDR3 sequence is CASSLGTGNTEAFF. The CDR3 nucleotides are TGTGCCAGCAGCTTAGGGACAGGAAACACTGAAGCTTTCTTT. This chain uses TRBV7-2 with TRBJ1-1; 7 bases match TRBD1. In germline, CDR1 is SGHTA, CDR2 FQGNSA. The CDR3 runs to 14 residues. V trimming: 1 base; J trimming: 2 bases; junction bases outside the gene matches: 1.

This clone was picked up a small number of times. This chain links TRBV13 with TRBJ2-1; D may be TRBD2 (6 bases). The CDR3 covers 14 residues. CDR1 and CDR2 from the germline V gene are PRHDT and FYEKMQ (reference sequence). V was pared by 6 bases and J by 7 bases, with 16 bases between. CDR3 sequence reads: CASSEEGLENEQFF. The DNA of the CDR3 is TGTGCCAGCAGTGAGGAGGGCCTGGAAAATGAGCAGTTCTTC.

V gene TRBV27 combines with J gene TRBJ1-1; D uncertain. Germline lookup yields CDR1 MNHEY and CDR2 SMNVEV (reference sequence). The germline V and J ends were trimmed by 3 bases and 1 base, with 6 bases remaining between them. The CDR3 has 13 amino acids. The CDR3 DNA reads TGTGCCAGCAGTTTTTACAGGAACACTGAAGCTTTCTTT. Translation: CASSFYRNTEAFF.

V and J are TRBV7-8 and TRBJ1-3; no firm D call. Germline values: CDR1 SGHVS, CDR2 FQNEAQ. The V end was cut by 4 bases, the J end by 4 bases, with 8 bases between. The CDR3 extends over 13 amino acids. The CDR3: CASSSGWGNTIYF. CDR3 nucleotides: TGTGCCAGCAGCTCGGGTTGGGGAAACACCATATATTTT.

This clone occurred once. This rearrangement joins TRBV3-1 (or the pseudogene TRBV3-2) to TRBJ2-5; 9 bases map to TRBD2. The CDR3 is made up of 15 amino acids. Unmatched junction bases numbered 5, after V lost 1 base and J lost 5 bases. Looked up from germline, CDR1 is LGHDT and CDR2 is YNNKEL (reference sequence). In DNA form, the CDR3 reads TGTGCCAGCAGCCAAGGCGGGAGGGCCGGGGAGACCCAGTACTTC. It specifies CASSQGGRAGETQYF.

The chain joins TRBV18 to TRBJ2-7; possible D gene TRBD2, 6 bases. V dropped 2 bases and J dropped 2 bases, with 10 bases sitting between them. The CDR3 has 14 residues. Germline V lookup: CDR1 KGHSH, CDR2 LQKENI. CDR3 coding DNA: TGTGCCAGCTCACCATCCACGGGAGCCTACGAGCAGTACTTC. Translation gives CASSPSTGAYEQYF.

The chain is built from TRBV7-2 and TRBJ1-1; 9 nucleotides line up with TRBD1. Germline V CDR1 and CDR2: SGHTA, FQGNSA. The J segment lost 10 bases and the V segment lost 3 bases, leaving 9 bases of the junction unmatched. The CDR3 sequence is 14 residues long. The CDR3 coding sequence is TGTGCCAGCAGCTTTGAGAGGACAGGGGTTCGAGCTTTCTTT. Protein product: CASSFERTGVRAFF.

The rearrangement links TRBV5-8 to TRBJ2-5; no reliable D call. Per the germline V gene, CDR1 is SGHTS and CDR2 is YDEGEE. The CDR3 is 12 residues long. V was clipped by 4 bases and J by 0 bases, with 4 bases between them. CDR3 in DNA: TGTGCCAGCAGCCAGTACCAAGAGACCCAGTACTTC. This gives the protein CASSQYQETQYF.

V is TRBV7-2 and J is TRBJ2-3; D is unresolved. CDR3 size: 13 residues. CDR1 is SGHTA and CDR2 is FQGNSA in the germline V gene. Trimming took off 3 bases at V and 6 bases at J, with 10 bases between the two ends. The CDR3 coding sequence is TGTGCCAGCAGCTTCGCGGCTCGGGATACGCAGTATTTT. Its protein is CASSFAARDTQYF.

V is TRBV2 and J is TRBJ1-2; 8 nucleotides align to TRBD1. From germline, CDR1 is SNHLY and CDR2 FYNNEI. This CDR3 is 13 amino acids long. The V gene end was trimmed by 6 bases and the J gene end by 6 bases; junction bases not matched to a gene: 6. CDR3: CASRATGGDGYTF. The CDR3 DNA reads TGTGCCAGCAGAGCAACAGGGGGGGATGGCTACACCTTC.

Comments on this clone: Other DNA sequences within the sample encode an identical CDR3. This chain uses TRBV19 with TRBJ2-7; D gene ambiguous. This CDR3 has 14 residues. V dropped 1 base and J dropped 0 bases, with 7 bases sitting between them. Germline V CDR1 and CDR2: LNHDA, SQIVND (reference sequence). In nucleotides, the CDR3 is TGTGCCAGTAGTATAGGGCGGAGCTCCTACGAGCAGTACTTC. Translation: CASSIGRSSYEQYF.

V usage is TRBV18 and J usage is TRBJ1-2, with D hard to call. V lost 4 bases and J lost 9, with 15 bases in between. This CDR3 is 13 amino acids long. Per the germline V gene, CDR1 is KGHSH and CDR2 is LQKENI. The CDR3 DNA is TGTGCCAGCTCACTACGGGATCAGGATCGCTACACCTTC. Translating it yields CASSLRDQDRYTF.

The chain has TRBV20-1 and TRBJ2-5, with 9 bases aligning to TRBD2. This CDR3 has 11 residues. CDR1 and CDR2 (germline): DFQATT, SNEGSKA (reference sequence). V trimming: 8 bases; J trimming: 7 bases; junction bases outside the gene matches: 5. CDR3 coding DNA: TGCAGTACCGGCGGGAGGGGGACCCAGTACTTC. It translates to CSTGGRGTQYF.

The sample holds a few counts of this clone. No DNA is shown, since the ends of the CDR3 on it are uncertain; the CDR3 is the one TCRdb lists. The genes are TRBV28 and TRBJ2-4; the D segment call TRBD1 is taken from the table without a DNA check. The CDR3 adds up to 16 amino acids, both ends counted. Germline CDR1 MDHEN, CDR2 SYDVKM. CDR3 region: CASSSSWDRGRDIQYF.

This clone was seen only once. This sequence joins TRBV15 and TRBJ2-1, with 7 nucleotides matching TRBD1. The CDR3 extends over 14 amino acids. The V gene end was trimmed by 1 base and the J gene end by 6 bases; junction bases not matched to a gene: 3. Germline values: CDR1 LNHNV, CDR2 YYDKDF (reference sequence). The CDR3 sequence is CATSRAGTVNEQFF. CDR3 nucleotide sequence: TGTGCCACCAGCAGAGCCGGGACAGTCAATGAGCAGTTCTTC.

The chain is built from TRBV6-5 and TRBJ2-7; 8 bases agree with TRBD1. The CDR3 is made up of 14 amino acids. Unmatched junction bases numbered 7, after V lost 2 bases and J lost 7 bases. Germline V gene lookup returns CDR1 MNHEY and CDR2 SVGAGI. The CDR3 protein is CASSYGQGAFEQYF. DNA for the CDR3: TGTGCCAGCAGTTACGGGCAGGGGGCCTTTGAGCAGTACTTC.

V is TRBV5-1 and J is TRBJ2-7; tentatively, D is TRBD2 (6 bases). The CDR3 is made up of 14 amino acids. Trimming shortened V by 5 bases and J by 5 bases, and 17 bases separated the two germline ends. CDR1 and CDR2 from the germline V gene are SGHRS and YFSETQ. CDR3 loop: CASRPGRRGDEQYF. CDR3 in DNA: TGCGCCAGCAGGCCTGGTCGGCGGGGCGACGAGCAGTACTTC.